The rows below give T cell receptor beta chains drawn from one sample of a study of T cell changes during pregnancy in multiple sclerosis. Produced via immunoSEQ multiplex PCR; TCRdb's table is partial and in-frame only. The sample shows tens of thousands of clones, 85% to 95% of them seen only once. The starting material was peripheral blood, obtained after pregnancy. Receptor source: a female donor with multiple sclerosis, enrolled in a pregnancy study. CDR3s include the opening cysteine and the closing phenylalanine or tryptophan. D genes are given only for firm matches. Clone size, where shown, is once, few, many, or a class for clones that have expanded.

>TRBJ2-2|NA|TRBV4-1|TRBD2
CASSQDPGEGHGELFF
TGCGCCAGCAGCCAAGACCCGGGGGAGGGCCACGGGGAGCTGTTTTTT
>TRBJ1-3|once|TRBV5-1|NA
CASSFGADRSSGNTIYF
TGCGCCAGCAGCTTTGGGGCGGACCGCAGCTCTGGAAACACCATATATTTT
>TRBJ1-2|NA|TRBV11-2|NA
CASSLYQGGSYGYTF
TGTGCCAGCAGCTTGTATCAGGGCGGCAGCTATGGCTACACCTTC
>TRBJ2-7|NA|TRBV28|TRBD2
CASWGRVSSYEQYF
TGTGCCAGCTGGGGGAGGGTAAGCTCCTACGAGCAGTACTTC
>TRBJ2-5|NA|TRBV19|TRBD2
CASRRTGTSGSRGETQYF
TGTGCCAGTAGAAGGACCGGGACTAGCGGCAGCCGGGGGGAGACCCAGTACTTC
>TRBJ2-1|NA|TRBV15|NA
CATSRSGLEGNEQFF
TGTGCCACCAGCAGAAGCGGCCTAGAGGGCAATGAGCAGTTCTTC
>TRBJ2-2|once|TRBV9|TRBD1
CASSAQGAQHGELFF
TGTGCCAGCAGCGCACAGGGGGCGCAACACGGGGAGCTGTTTTTT
>TRBJ2-6|once|TRBV19|NA
CASSRIRGGSGANVLTF
TGTGCCAGTAGTAGGATCCGGGGTGGCTCTGGGGCCAACGTCCTGACTTTC
>TRBJ2-3|once|TRBV6-6|NA
CASTIRGALTDTQYF
TGTGCCAGCACCATTCGGGGGGCCCTCACAGATACGCAGTATTTT
>TRBJ1-1|NA|TRBV9|NA
CASSVDGRPDPPNTEAFF
TGTGCCAGCAGCGTAGATGGGAGACCTGACCCCCCGAACACTGAAGCTTTCTTT
>TRBJ2-7|NA|TRBV6-1|NA
CASSNTGYGYEQYF
TGTGCCAGCAGTAATACAGGGTATGGCTACGAGCAGTACTTC
>TRBJ2-3|NA|TRBV10-3|NA
CAISEPPSTDTQYF
TGTGCCATCAGTGAGCCCCCGAGCACAGATACGCAGTATTTT
>TRBJ1-1|NA|TRBV6-5|TRBD1
CASSSTRGMNTEAFF
TGTGCCAGCAGTTCGACCAGGGGGATGAACACTGAAGCTTTCTTT
>TRBJ2-1|NA|TRBV25-1|TRBD1
CASSEEGGQVYNEQFF
TGTGCCAGCAGTGAAGAGGGGGGACAGGTCTACAATGAGCAGTTCTTC
>TRBJ1-2|once|TRBV7-2|NA
CASSRAGQDGGYTF
TGTGCCAGCAGCCGCGCCGGCCAGGATGGAGGCTACACCTTC
>TRBJ2-1|once|TRBV2|TRBD2
CASSEGTSGRAGEQFF
TGTGCCAGCAGTGAGGGGACTAGCGGGAGGGCCGGTGAGCAGTTCTTC
>TRBJ2-1|few|TRBV2|TRBD2
CASSVLATHNEQFF
TGTGCCAGCAGTGTACTAGCGACCCACAATGAGCAGTTCTTC
>TRBJ2-1|NA|TRBV27|TRBD2
CASSWLAGSPYNEQFF
TGTGCCAGCAGTTGGCTAGCGGGATCTCCCTACAATGAGCAGTTCTTC
>TRBJ1-2|NA|TRBV7-9|TRBD1
CASSLNRDRKNYGYTF
TGTGCCAGCAGCTTAAACCGGGACAGGAAGAACTATGGCTACACCTTC
>TRBJ2-7|few|TRBV2|NA
CASSPRGEVYEQYF
TGTGCCAGCAGCCCCAGGGGGGAGGTGTACGAGCAGTACTTC
>TRBJ2-2|NA|TRBV7-9|TRBD1
CASSFRTGQGVSGELFF
TGTGCCAGCAGCTTTCGGACGGGACAGGGGGTATCCGGGGAGCTGTTTTTT
>TRBJ2-3|NA|TRBV5-1|NA
CASSLYGDTQYF
TGCGCCAGCAGCTTGTACGGAGATACGCAGTATTTT
>TRBJ1-1|NA|TRBV7-3|NA
CASSLSPDLNTEAFF
TGTGCCAGCAGCTTATCCCCAGACTTGAACACTGAAGCTTTCTTT
>TRBJ2-7|NA|TRBV6-5|NA
CASSSPGRGMYEQYF
TGTGCCAGCAGCTCCCCGGGCAGGGGAATGTACGAGCAGTACTTC
>TRBJ2-1|NA|TRBV5-4|NA
CAFRDFYNEQFF
TGTGCCTTCCGGGACTTCTACAATGAGCAGTTCTTC
>TRBJ1-1|many|TRBV29-1|TRBD1
CSVDRGRDTEAFF
TGCAGCGTTGACAGGGGGCGGGACACTGAAGCTTTCTTT
>TRBJ2-5|NA|TRBV9|TRBD2
CASSVARGGGRYQETQYF
TGTGCCAGCAGCGTAGCGAGGGGTGGCGGGAGGTACCAAGAGACCCAGTACTTC
>TRBJ2-7|NA|TRBV9|NA
CASSVTAYTYEQYF
TGTGCCAGCAGCGTTACAGCCTACACCTACGAGCAGTACTTC
>TRBJ1-1|NA|TRBV30|TRBD1
CAWSGQGRAEAFF
TGTGCCTGGAGTGGACAGGGGAGGGCTGAAGCTTTCTTT
>TRBJ1-3|NA|TRBV9|TRBD1
CASSPVGQVLNAGNTIYF
TGTGCCAGCAGCCCTGTTGGACAGGTATTGAATGCTGGAAACACCATATATTTT
>TRBJ1-3|NA|TRBV13|NA
CASSPTKGNTIYF
TGTGCCAGCAGCCCGACAAAAGGAAACACCATATATTTT
>TRBJ2-5|NA|TRBV27|TRBD2
CASSLRVAGVWQETQYF
TGTGCCAGCAGTTTACGGGTAGCGGGAGTGTGGCAAGAGACCCAGTACTTC
>TRBJ2-1|NA|TRBV4-1|TRBD2
CASSPIGLAGLYNEQFF
TGCGCCAGCAGCCCAATTGGACTAGCGGGCCTTTATAATGAGCAGTTCTTC
>TRBJ2-7|NA|TRBV14|NA
CASSPGPGSKLF
TGTGCCAGCAGCCCCGGGCCGGGATCCAAGCTATTC
>TRBJ2-3|once|TRBV11-1|TRBD2
CASSRGGDWGTDTQYF
TGTGCCAGCAGCCGGGGAGGGGACTGGGGCACAGATACGCAGTATTTT
>TRBJ1-1|few|TRBV7-2|TRBD1
CASSSRQGTEAFF
TGTGCCAGCAGCTCGAGACAGGGCACTGAAGCTTTCTTT
>TRBJ2-1|NA|TRBV4-2|NA
CASSQWDNSDNEQFF
TGTGCCAGCAGCCAATGGGACAACAGTGACAATGAGCAGTTCTTC
>TRBJ2-3|NA|TRBV6-1|NA
CASTARAGSTDTQYF
TGTGCCAGCACCGCCCGGGCGGGGAGCACAGATACGCAGTATTTT
>TRBJ2-1|NA|TRBV6-5|TRBD1
CASSQGQGAYNEQFF
TGTGCCAGCAGCCAGGGACAGGGGGCCTACAATGAGCAGTTCTTC
>TRBJ2-1|NA|TRBV19|TRBD2
CASSIDRTSGGYNEQFF
TGTGCCAGTAGTATAGATAGAACTAGCGGGGGGTACAATGAGCAGTTCTTC
>TRBJ2-7|once|TRBV4-3|TRBD2
CASSQWSSLAGSYEQYF
TGCGCCAGCAGTCAGTGGTCATCCCTAGCGGGTTCCTACGAGCAGTACTTC
>TRBJ2-7|NA|TRBV7-9|NA
CASSSAEEQYF
TGTGCCAGCAGCTCGGCGGAGGAGCAGTACTTC
>TRBJ2-3|NA|TRBV7-2|NA
CASRLVGGDTDTQYF
TGTGCCAGCAGGCTAGTGGGAGGAGACACAGATACGCAGTATTTT
>TRBJ2-1|NA|TRBV4-3|TRBD2
CASSRSVRLAGPNEQFF
TGCGCCAGCAGCCGGTCCGTTAGACTAGCGGGGCCCAATGAGCAGTTCTTC
>TRBJ2-5|NA|TRBV6-5|NA
CASSYVQGFVQYF
TGTGCCAGCAGTTACGTCCAGGGTTTCGTCCAGTACTTC
>TRBJ2-4|NA|TRBV10-3|NA
CAISESELQGGKNIQYF
TGTGCCATCAGTGAGTCAGAGCTACAGGGCGGCAAAAACATTCAGTACTTC
>TRBJ1-5|NA|TRBV19|TRBD1
CASSIRPTGVSNQPQHF
TGTGCCAGTAGTATCCGACCTACAGGGGTCAGCAATCAGCCCCAGCATTTT
>TRBJ2-3|NA|TRBV7-2|NA
CASSRDLVADTQYF
TGTGCCAGCAGCCGCGATCTTGTGGCAGATACGCAGTATTTT
>TRBJ2-1|NA|TRBV4-1|TRBD2
CASSQDFGGRGFNEQFF
TGCGCCAGCAGCCAAGATTTCGGCGGGAGGGGATTTAATGAGCAGTTCTTC
>TRBJ2-6|NA|TRBV4-3|NA
CASSQEEGSGANVLTF
TGCGCCAGCAGCCAAGAGGAGGGCTCTGGGGCCAACGTCCTGACTTTC
>TRBJ2-7|once|TRBV5-4|NA
CASSLEAGGEQYF
TGTGCCAGCAGCTTGGAGGCAGGTGGGGAGCAGTACTTC
>TRBJ1-4|NA|TRBV9|NA
CASSVGTANEKLFF
TGTGCCAGCAGCGTAGGTACAGCTAATGAAAAACTGTTTTTT
>TRBJ2-7|NA|TRBV19|NA
CASSMRVEEQYF
TGTGCCAGTAGTATGAGGGTGGAGGAGCAGTACTTC
>TRBJ2-7|NA|TRBV27|TRBD2
CASSLYGLAGGVGEQYF
TGTGCCAGCAGTCTTTACGGACTAGCGGGAGGTGTCGGCGAGCAGTACTTC
>TRBJ2-3|NA|TRBV9|TRBD2
CASSSRGRAVGDTQYF
TGTGCCAGCAGCTCAAGAGGGAGGGCCGTGGGGGATACGCAGTATTTT
>TRBJ1-5|NA|TRBV12-1|NA
CASSSPRGRPQHF
TGTGCCAGCAGCTCCCCAAGGGGGAGGCCCCAGCATTTT
>TRBJ2-7|NA|TRBV7-2|NA
CASSLEGTRQYEQYF
TGTGCCAGCAGCTTAGAGGGAACTAGACAATACGAGCAGTACTTC
>TRBJ2-7|once|TRBV7-9|TRBD2
CASSLTPLAGGHEQYF
TGTGCCAGCAGTCTAACCCCCCTAGCGGGAGGCCACGAGCAGTACTTC